This T cell receptor (beta chain) originates from a study of blood T cell repertoires in COVID-19. The wider study: The analysed material was cDNA or gDNA that came from T cells, B-cell-depleted T cells, or PBMCs.

In the authors' workflow: Researchers report that nucleated cell counts were estimated from reference gene primer amplification. Clones were sequenced by immunoSEQ multiplex PCR, and TCRdb holds only the in-frame ones, with some missing. V and J calls and clone size are copied from that table; D and trimming were computed from the DNA. Here the sample spans roughly 380,000 clones, less than 85% being singletons. Unmatched junction bases numbered 15, after V lost 1 base and J lost 2 bases. Germline V gene sequence: CDR1 MGHRA, CDR2 YSYEKL. CDR3 length: 19 residues. J is TRBJ2-3 and V is TRBV4-1; TRBD2 matches 7 bases. The material sequenced was peripheral blood. This receptor was identified in a woman aged 18-29 years with acute or convalescent COVID-19. The CDR3 DNA reads TGCGCCAGCAGCCAAGGTTATAGCGGGCAGGTCTGGGACACAGATACGCAGTATTTT. Translating it yields CASSQGYSGQVWDTDTQYF.